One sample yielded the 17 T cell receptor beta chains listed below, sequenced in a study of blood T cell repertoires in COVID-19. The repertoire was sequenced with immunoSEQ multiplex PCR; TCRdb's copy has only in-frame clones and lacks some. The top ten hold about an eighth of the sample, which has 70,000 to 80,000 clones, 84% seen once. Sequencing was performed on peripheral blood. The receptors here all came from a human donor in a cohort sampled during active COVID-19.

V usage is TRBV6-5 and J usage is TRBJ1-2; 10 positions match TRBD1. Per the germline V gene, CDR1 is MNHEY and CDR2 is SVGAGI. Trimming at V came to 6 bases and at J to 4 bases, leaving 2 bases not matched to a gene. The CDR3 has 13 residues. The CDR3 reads CASSDRGLYGYTF. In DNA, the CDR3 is TGTGCCAGCAGCGACAGGGGGCTCTATGGCTACACCTTC.

The CDR3 DNA sequence: TGTGCCAGAGGAACAGGGCCCCCGCAGTATTTT. Its translation is CARGTGPPQYF. This rearrangement joins TRBV2 to TRBJ2-3; perhaps TRBD1 as D (6 bases). CDR1 SNHLY and CDR2 FYNNEI come from the germline V gene. Trimming took 9 bases from V and 10 from J, leaving 14 bases between them. The length of the CDR3 is 11 residues. The complete variable domain, with remaining parts taken from reference TRBV2 and TRBJ2-3, reads EPEVTQTPSHQVTQMGQEVILRCVPISNHLYFYWYRQILGQKVEFLVSFYNNEISEKSEIFDDQFSVERPDGSNFTLKIRSTKLEDSAMYFCARGTGPPQYFGPGTRLTVL.

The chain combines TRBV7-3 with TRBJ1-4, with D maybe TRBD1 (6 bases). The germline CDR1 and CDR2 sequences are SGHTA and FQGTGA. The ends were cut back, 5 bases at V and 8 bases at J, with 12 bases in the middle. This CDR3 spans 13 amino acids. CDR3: CASSRGAGEKLFF. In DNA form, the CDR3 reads TGTGCCAGCAGCCGGGGGGCCGGAGAAAAACTGTTTTTT.

The CDR3 DNA reads as TGTGCCAGCAGTCCAGGGACAGGGATAGGAGCAACTAATGAAAAACTGTTTTTT. Protein sequence: CASSPGTGIGATNEKLFF. The V call is TRBV6-6, the J call TRBJ1-4, with 9 bases aligning to TRBD1. CDR3 size: 18 residues. Germline assignment: CDR1 MNHNY and CDR2 SVGAGI (reference sequence). The V and J ends lost 5 bases and 0 bases, in that order; junction bases with no gene match: 10.

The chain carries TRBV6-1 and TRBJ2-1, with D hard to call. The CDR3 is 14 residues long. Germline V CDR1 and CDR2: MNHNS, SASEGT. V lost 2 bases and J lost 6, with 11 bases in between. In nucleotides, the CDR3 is TGTGCCAGCAGTGAAAGGCCAGCGTCCAATGAGCAGTTCTTC. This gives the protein CASSERPASNEQFF.

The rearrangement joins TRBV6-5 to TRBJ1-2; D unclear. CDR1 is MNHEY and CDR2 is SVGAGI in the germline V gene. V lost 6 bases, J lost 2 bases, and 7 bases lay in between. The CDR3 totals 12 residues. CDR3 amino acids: CASRQRNYGYTF. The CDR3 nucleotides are TGTGCCAGCAGACAGAGAAACTATGGCTACACCTTC.

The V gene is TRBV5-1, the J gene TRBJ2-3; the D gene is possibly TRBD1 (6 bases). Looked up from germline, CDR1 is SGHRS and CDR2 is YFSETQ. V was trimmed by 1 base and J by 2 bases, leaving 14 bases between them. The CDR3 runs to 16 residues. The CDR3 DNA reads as TGCGCCAGCAGCTTGTTGGCGTGGGACATCACAGATACGCAGTATTTT. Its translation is CASSLLAWDITDTQYF.

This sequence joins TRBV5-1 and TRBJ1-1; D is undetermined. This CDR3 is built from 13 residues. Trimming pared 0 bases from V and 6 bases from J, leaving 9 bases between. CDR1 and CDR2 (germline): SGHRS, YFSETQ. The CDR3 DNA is TGCGCCAGCAGCTTGGAAACTCGATCTGAAGCTTTCTTT. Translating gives CASSLETRSEAFF.

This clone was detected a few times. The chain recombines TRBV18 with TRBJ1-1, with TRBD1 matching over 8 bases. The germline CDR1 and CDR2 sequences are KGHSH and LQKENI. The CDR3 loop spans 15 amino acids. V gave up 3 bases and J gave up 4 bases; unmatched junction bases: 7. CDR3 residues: CASSPETGAGTEAFF. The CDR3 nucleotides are TGTGCCAGCTCACCGGAGACAGGGGCGGGCACTGAAGCTTTCTTT.

The CDR3 DNA reads as TGTGCCAGCCGGGGGGGGCAGGGAAACTCTGGGGCCAACGTCCTGACTTTC. Amino acid sequence: CASRGGQGNSGANVLTF. This rearrangement joins TRBV2 to TRBJ2-6; 8 nucleotides line up with TRBD2. Per the germline V gene, CDR1 is SNHLY and CDR2 is FYNNEI. The V and J ends lost 8 bases and 0 bases, in that order; junction bases with no gene match: 9. The length of the CDR3 is 17 residues.

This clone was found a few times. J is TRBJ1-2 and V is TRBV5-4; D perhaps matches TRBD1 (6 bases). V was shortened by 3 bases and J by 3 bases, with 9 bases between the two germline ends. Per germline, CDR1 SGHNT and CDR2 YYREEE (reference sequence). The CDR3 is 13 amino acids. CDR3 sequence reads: CASSSGGDYGYTF. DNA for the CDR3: TGTGCCAGCAGCTCGGGGGGCGACTATGGCTACACCTTC.

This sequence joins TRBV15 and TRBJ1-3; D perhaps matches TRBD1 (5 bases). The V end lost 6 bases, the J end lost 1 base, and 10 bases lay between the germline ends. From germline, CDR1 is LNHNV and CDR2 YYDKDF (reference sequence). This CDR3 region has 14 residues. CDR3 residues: CATSQGGSGNTIYF. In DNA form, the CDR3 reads TGTGCCACCAGTCAGGGAGGGTCTGGAAACACCATATATTTT.

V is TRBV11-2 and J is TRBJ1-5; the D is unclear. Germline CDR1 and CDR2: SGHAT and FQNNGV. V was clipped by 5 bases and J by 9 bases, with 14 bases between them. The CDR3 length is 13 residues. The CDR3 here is CASSTNREGPQHF. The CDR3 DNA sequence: TGTGCCAGCAGCACCAACCGCGAGGGGCCCCAGCATTTT.

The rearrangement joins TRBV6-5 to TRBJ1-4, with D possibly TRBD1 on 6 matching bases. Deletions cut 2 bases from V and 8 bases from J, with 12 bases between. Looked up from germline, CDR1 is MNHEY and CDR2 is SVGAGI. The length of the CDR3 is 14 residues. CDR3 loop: CASSYNRAGEKLFF. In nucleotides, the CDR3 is TGTGCCAGCAGTTACAACAGGGCAGGCGAAAAACTGTTTTTT.

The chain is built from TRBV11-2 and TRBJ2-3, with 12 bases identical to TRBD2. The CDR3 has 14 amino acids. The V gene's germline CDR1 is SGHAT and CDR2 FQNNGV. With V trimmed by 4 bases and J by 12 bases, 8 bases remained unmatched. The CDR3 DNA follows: TGTGCCAGCAGCTCGACTAGCGGGGGCCTAGTTCAGTATTTT. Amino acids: CASSSTSGGLVQYF.

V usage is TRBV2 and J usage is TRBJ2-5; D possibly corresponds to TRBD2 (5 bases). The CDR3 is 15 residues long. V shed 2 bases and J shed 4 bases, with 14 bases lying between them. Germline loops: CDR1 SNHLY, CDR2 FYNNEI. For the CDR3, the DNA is TGTGCCAGCAGTGAATCGGGCTTGGCGGGAGAGACCCAGTACTTC. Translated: CASSESGLAGETQYF.

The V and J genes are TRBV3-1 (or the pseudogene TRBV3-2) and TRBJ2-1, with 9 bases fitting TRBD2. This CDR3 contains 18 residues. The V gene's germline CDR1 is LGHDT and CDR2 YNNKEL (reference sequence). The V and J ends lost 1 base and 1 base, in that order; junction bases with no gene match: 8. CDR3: CASSQVQGGGGSYNEQFF. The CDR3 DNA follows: TGTGCCAGCAGCCAAGTTCAGGGCGGGGGGGGTTCCTACAATGAGCAGTTCTTC.